Below, 14 T cell receptor beta chains from the same sample are listed, as sequenced in a study of blood T cell repertoires in COVID-19. Sequenced by immunoSEQ multiplex PCR; TCRdb stores in-frame clones only, minus some. The sample lists about 260,000 clones, 84% seen once, with approximately 4% in the top ten. The sequencing input was peripheral blood. These receptors were taken from a man in his 60s with acute or convalescent COVID-19.

This chain connects TRBV7-9 to TRBJ2-1; TRBD2 matches at 7 bases. The V segment lost 0 bases and the J segment 8 bases; nucleotides outside the gene matches: 7. Germline V CDR1 and CDR2: SEHNR, FQNEAQ (reference sequence). The CDR3 runs 15 residues. This chain's CDR3 is CASSLAWGGKDEQFF. CDR3 DNA: TGTGCCAGCAGCTTAGCGTGGGGGGGTAAAGATGAGCAGTTCTTC.

This sequence joins TRBV4-1 and TRBJ1-2; 7 positions agree with TRBD1. Germline CDR1 reads MGHRA; CDR2 reads YSYEKL. V lost 2 bases and J lost 3; bases outside the gene matches: 3. This CDR3 spans 14 amino acids. CDR3 bases: TGCGCCAGCAGCCAACTTACAGGGGACTATGGCTACACCTTC. Its protein product is CASSQLTGDYGYTF.

This clone is a singleton in its sample. DNA of the CDR3: TGTGCCAGCAGCGCAGACACGTCCTCACCCCTCCACTTT. Protein product: CASSADTSSPLHF. This chain connects TRBV9 to TRBJ1-6; D is uncertain. The CDR3 totals 13 residues. Germline lookup yields CDR1 SGDLS and CDR2 YYNGEE. V was shortened by 3 bases and J by 10 bases, with 11 bases between the two germline ends.

The V call is TRBV5-4, the J call TRBJ1-5; a possible D gene is TRBD1 (6 bases). Germline-derived CDR1 and CDR2 are SGHNT and YYREEE (reference sequence). The CDR3 runs to 15 residues. Trimming shortened V by 1 base and J by 4 bases, and 12 bases separated the two germline ends. The CDR3 sequence: CASSLWGGTNQPQHF. Written as DNA, the CDR3 is TGTGCCAGCAGCTTGTGGGGGGGGACAAATCAGCCCCAGCATTTT.

This clone was seen ten or more times. Distinct nucleotide sequences in the sample also encode this CDR3. This chain connects TRBV5-1 to TRBJ2-7; 8 bases fit TRBD1. The junction had 5 bases not matched to a gene; V was cut back by 3 bases and J by 3 bases. CDR3 length: 14 amino acids. Germline assignment: CDR1 SGHRS and CDR2 YFSETQ. This chain's CDR3 is CASSSGTGLYEQYF. The CDR3 region has the DNA TGCGCCAGCAGCTCCGGGACAGGTCTCTACGAGCAGTACTTC.

This clone has just a few counts. The chain is built from TRBV29-1 and TRBJ2-2, with 7 bases fitting TRBD2. Germline V gives CDR1 SQVTM, CDR2 ANQGSEA. Trimming at V came to 3 bases and at J to 4 bases, leaving 8 bases not matched to a gene. The CDR3 totals 15 residues. The CDR3 nucleotides read TGCAGCGTTGACCCCTCGGGGGGAGGCACCGGGGAGCTGTTTTTT. This encodes CSVDPSGGGTGELFF.

The rearrangement links TRBV2 to TRBJ1-2; D may be TRBD1 (5 bases). CDR3 length: 13 amino acids. Germline CDR1 is SNHLY and CDR2 is FYNNEI. The V and J ends lost 7 bases and 5 bases respectively, with 14 bases between them. CDR3 protein: CASKMGLGYGYTF. As DNA, the CDR3 is TGTGCCAGCAAGATGGGGCTAGGGTATGGCTACACCTTC.

V gene TRBV5-1 combines with J gene TRBJ2-5; 10 bases fit TRBD2. Germline loops: CDR1 SGHRS, CDR2 YFSETQ. The CDR3 length is 14 residues. The ends lost 7 bases at V and 4 bases at J; junction bases unmatched: 7. Here the CDR3 reads CASGVSGGRETQYF. In nucleotides, the CDR3 is TGCGCCAGCGGGGTTAGCGGGGGGAGAGAGACCCAGTACTTC.

V and J are TRBV7-9 and TRBJ2-7; 7 bases align to TRBD1. In germline, CDR1 is SEHNR, CDR2 FQNEAQ (reference sequence). CDR3 size: 17 residues. The V gene end was trimmed by 2 bases and the J gene end by 2 bases; junction bases not matched to a gene: 12. CDR3 residues: CASSLRLGTALPYEQYF. The DNA for the CDR3 is TGTGCCAGCAGCTTACGCCTAGGGACAGCCCTTCCCTACGAGCAGTACTTC.

The chain recombines TRBV4-1 with TRBJ1-5; 9 nucleotides line up with TRBD1. The CDR3 sequence is 18 residues long. Germline loops: CDR1 MGHRA, CDR2 YSYEKL. Unmatched junction bases numbered 8, after V lost 0 bases and J lost 2 bases. The CDR3 DNA follows: TGCGCCAGCAGCCAAGATTCGACAGGGGGATTTCGCAATCAGCCCCAGCATTTT. It encodes CASSQDSTGGFRNQPQHF.

This rearrangement joins TRBV11-2 to TRBJ2-2; tentatively, D is TRBD2 (6 bases). Germline CDR1 and CDR2: SGHAT and FQNNGV. The V end was cut by 4 bases, the J end by 4 bases, with 16 bases between. The CDR3 is made up of 16 amino acids. The CDR3 reads CASSSRDLPGTGELFF. The CDR3 DNA reads as TGTGCCAGCAGCTCAAGGGACTTGCCTGGCACCGGGGAGCTGTTTTTT.

This sequence joins TRBV6-5 and TRBJ2-7; 8 bases match TRBD1. Germline lookup yields CDR1 MNHEY and CDR2 SVGAGI. V dropped 0 bases and J dropped 5; count of bases not matched to a gene: 3. The CDR3 is made up of 14 amino acids. The CDR3 protein is CASSYSRTGNEQYF. CDR3 DNA sequence: TGTGCCAGCAGTTACTCCCGGACAGGGAACGAGCAGTACTTC.

J is TRBJ1-2 and V is TRBV7-8; no clear D gene. The V gene's germline CDR1 is SGHVS and CDR2 FQNEAQ. The CDR3 contains 16 residues. V gave up 5 bases and J gave up 8 bases, with 24 bases separating them. The CDR3 loop is CASSPLLSSSGGGYTF. DNA for the CDR3: TGTGCCAGCAGCCCCCTTCTCTCGTCCTCCGGCGGGGGCTACACCTTC.

The rearrangement links TRBV18 to TRBJ2-1; D unclear. This CDR3 spans 12 amino acids. Trimming removed 4 bases at V and 8 bases at J, with 9 bases between. Per the germline V gene, CDR1 is KGHSH and CDR2 is LQKENI. This CDR3 is CASSLPRDEQFF. The CDR3 nucleotides are TGTGCCAGCTCACTTCCACGCGATGAGCAGTTCTTC. Full variable domain (outside the CDR3, taken from reference TRBV18 and TRBJ2-1): NAGVMQNPRHLVRRRGQEARLRCSPMKGHSHVYWYRQLPEEGLKFMVYLQKENIIDESGMPKERFSAEFPKEGPSILRIQQVVRGDSAAYFCASSLPRDEQFFGPGTRLTVL.